This T cell receptor beta chain was identified during a study of OX40 agonist ivuxolimab in advanced cancers. Study details: Every 2 weeks, patients received ivuxolimab intravenously, dosed at 0.01 to 10 mg/kg. Prior therapy, whether anti-PD-1, anti-PD-L1 or anti-CTLA-4, was allowed, and 30% to 40% had some.

Whole-study results and caveats: Averaged across samples, CD8+ T cells carried more expanded clones than CD4+ did. Clonal expansion in partial responders at 0.1-3.0 mg/kg ranked among the lowest.

Points on this clone: Antigen specificity is unknown.

CDR1 is SGHVS and CDR2 is FQNEAQ in the germline V gene. Trimming cost V 1 base and J 6 bases, with 13 bases left between them. The CDR3 runs 15 residues. Sequenced by immunoSEQ multiplex PCR; TCRdb stores in-frame clones only, minus some. Found here are 15,000 to 20,000 clones, about 73% of them singletons; the top ten hold 25% to 35%. This TCR was recovered from an adult with an advanced solid tumor such as melanoma, head and neck, liver or kidney cancer. Sequencing used CD4+ or CD8+ T cells sorted from blood, obtained in a trial of the OX40 agonist ivuxolimab. The V call is TRBV7-8, the J call TRBJ2-1; D uncertain. The CDR3 region is CASSLELRLSNEQFF. DNA of the CDR3: TGTGCCAGCAGCTTAGAACTAAGGTTGAGCAATGAGCAGTTCTTC.